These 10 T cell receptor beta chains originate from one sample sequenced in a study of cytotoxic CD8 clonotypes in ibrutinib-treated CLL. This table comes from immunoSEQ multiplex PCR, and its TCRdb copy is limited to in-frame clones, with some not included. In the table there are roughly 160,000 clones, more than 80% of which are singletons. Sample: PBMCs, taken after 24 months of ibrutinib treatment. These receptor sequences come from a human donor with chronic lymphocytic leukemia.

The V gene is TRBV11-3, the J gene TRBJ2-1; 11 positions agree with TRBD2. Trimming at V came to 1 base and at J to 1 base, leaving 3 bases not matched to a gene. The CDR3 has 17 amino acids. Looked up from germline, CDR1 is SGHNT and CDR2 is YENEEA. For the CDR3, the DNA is TGTGCCAGCAGCTTAGGGGTAGCGGGAGGGTCCTACAATGAGCAGTTCTTC. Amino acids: CASSLGVAGGSYNEQFF.

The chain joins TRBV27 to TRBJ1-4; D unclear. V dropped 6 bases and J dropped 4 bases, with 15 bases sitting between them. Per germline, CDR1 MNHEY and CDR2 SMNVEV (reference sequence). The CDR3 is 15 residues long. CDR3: CASRPAWRFNEKLFF. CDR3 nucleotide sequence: TGTGCCAGCAGACCCGCCTGGAGATTTAATGAAAAACTGTTTTTT.

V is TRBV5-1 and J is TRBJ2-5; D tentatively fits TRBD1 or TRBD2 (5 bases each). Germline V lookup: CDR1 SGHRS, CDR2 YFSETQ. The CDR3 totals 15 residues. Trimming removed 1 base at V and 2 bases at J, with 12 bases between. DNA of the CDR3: TGCGCCAGCAGCTTGTTGGGGACGGGGCAAGAGACCCAGTACTTC. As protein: CASSLLGTGQETQYF.

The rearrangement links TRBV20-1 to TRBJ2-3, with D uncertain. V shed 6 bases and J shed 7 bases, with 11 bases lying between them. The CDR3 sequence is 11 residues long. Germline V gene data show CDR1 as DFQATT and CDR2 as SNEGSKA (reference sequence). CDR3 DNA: TGCAGTGCCCAAGGGTCTAATACGCAGTATTTT. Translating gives CSAQGSNTQYF.

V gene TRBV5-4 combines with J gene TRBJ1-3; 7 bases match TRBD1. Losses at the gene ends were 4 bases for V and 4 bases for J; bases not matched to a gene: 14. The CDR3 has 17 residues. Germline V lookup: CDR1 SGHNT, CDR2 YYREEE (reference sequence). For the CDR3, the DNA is TGTGCCAGCAGCCAGGAGAGGGGGCTATACCACGGAAACACCATATATTTT. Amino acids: CASSQERGLYHGNTIYF.

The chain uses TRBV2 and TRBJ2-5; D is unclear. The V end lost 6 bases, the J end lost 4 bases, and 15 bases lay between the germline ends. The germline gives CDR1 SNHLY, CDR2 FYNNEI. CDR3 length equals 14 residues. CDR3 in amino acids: CASSHVTPLETQYF. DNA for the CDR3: TGTGCCAGCAGCCATGTCACGCCCCTAGAGACCCAGTACTTC.

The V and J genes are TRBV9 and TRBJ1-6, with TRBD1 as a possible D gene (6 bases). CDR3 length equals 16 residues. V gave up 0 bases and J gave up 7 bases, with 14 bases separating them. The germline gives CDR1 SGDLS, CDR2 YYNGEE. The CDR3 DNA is TGTGCCAGCAGCGTAGGAGAGGGGGGACGCAATTCACCCCTCCACTTT. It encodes CASSVGEGGRNSPLHF.

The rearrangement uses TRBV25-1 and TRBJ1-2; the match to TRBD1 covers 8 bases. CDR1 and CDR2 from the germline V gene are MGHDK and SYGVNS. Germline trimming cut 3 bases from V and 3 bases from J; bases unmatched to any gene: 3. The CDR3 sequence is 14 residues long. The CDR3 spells CASSDRGRHYGYTF. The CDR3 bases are TGTGCCAGCAGTGACAGGGGGCGGCACTATGGCTACACCTTC.

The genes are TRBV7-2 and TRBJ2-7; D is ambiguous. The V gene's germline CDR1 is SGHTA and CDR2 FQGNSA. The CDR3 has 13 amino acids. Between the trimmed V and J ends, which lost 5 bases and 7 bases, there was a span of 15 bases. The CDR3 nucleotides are TGTGCCAGCAGCCAGGAGTGGCGAATGGAGCAGTACTTC. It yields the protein CASSQEWRMEQYF. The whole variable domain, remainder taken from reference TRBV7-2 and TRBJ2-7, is GAGVSQSPSNKVTEKGKDVELRCDPISGHTALYWYRQSLGQGLEFLIYFQGNSAPDKSGLPSDRFSAERTGGSVSTLTIQRTQQEDSAVYLCASSQEWRMEQYFGPGTRLTVT.

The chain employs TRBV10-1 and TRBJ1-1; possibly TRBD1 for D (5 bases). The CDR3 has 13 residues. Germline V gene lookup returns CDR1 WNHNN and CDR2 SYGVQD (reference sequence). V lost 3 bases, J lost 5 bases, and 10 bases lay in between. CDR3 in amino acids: CASSDWGDTEAFF. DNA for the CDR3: TGCGCCAGCAGTGATTGGGGGGATACTGAAGCTTTCTTT.